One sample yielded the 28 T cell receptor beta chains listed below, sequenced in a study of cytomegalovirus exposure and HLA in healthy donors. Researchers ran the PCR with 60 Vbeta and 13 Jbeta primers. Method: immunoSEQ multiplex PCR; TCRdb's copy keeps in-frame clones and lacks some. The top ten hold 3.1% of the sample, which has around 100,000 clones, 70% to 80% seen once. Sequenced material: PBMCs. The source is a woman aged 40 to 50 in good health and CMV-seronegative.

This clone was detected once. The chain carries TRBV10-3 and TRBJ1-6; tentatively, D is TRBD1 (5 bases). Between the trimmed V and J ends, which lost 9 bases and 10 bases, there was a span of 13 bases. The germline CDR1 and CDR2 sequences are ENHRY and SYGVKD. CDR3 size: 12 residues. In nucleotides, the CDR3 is TGTGCCATACAGGTCCCGAAGTCACCCCTCCACTTT. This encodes CAIQVPKSPLHF.

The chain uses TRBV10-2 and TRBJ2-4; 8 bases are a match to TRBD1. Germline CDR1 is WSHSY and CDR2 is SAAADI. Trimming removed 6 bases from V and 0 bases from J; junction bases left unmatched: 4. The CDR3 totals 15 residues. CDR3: CASSDRGVAKNIQYF. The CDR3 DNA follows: TGCGCCAGCAGCGACAGGGGTGTAGCCAAAAACATTCAGTACTTC.

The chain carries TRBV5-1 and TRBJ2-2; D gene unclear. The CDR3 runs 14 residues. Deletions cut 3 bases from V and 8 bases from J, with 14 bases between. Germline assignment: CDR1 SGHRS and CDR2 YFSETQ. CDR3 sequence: CASSSTLNFGELFF. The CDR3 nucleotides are TGCGCCAGCAGCTCCACACTAAACTTTGGGGAGCTGTTTTTT. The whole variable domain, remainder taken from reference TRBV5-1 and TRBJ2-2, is KAGVTQTPRYLIKTRGQQVTLSCSPISGHRSVSWYQQTPGQGLQFLFEYFSETQRNKGNFPGRFSGRQFSNSRSEMNVSTLELGDSALYLCASSSTLNFGELFFGEGSRLTVL.

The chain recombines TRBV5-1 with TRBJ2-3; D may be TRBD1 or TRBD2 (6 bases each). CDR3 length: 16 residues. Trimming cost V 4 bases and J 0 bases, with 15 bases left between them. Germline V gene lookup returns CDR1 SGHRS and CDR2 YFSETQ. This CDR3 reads CASSMEGHSSTDTQYF. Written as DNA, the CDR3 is TGCGCCAGCAGCATGGAGGGACACTCTAGCACAGATACGCAGTATTTT.

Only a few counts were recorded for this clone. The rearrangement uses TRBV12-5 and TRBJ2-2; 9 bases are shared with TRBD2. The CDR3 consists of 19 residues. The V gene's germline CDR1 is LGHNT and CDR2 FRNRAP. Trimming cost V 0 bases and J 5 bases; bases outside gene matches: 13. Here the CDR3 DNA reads TGTGCTAGTGGTTTGGTACAGCGGGGGGTTTCAGTAGGTACCGGGGAGCTGTTTTTT. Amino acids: CASGLVQRGVSVGTGELFF.

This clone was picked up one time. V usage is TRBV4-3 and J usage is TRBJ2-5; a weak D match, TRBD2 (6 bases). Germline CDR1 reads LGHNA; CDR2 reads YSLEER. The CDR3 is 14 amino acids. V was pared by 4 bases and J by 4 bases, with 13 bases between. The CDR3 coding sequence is TGCGCCAGCAGCCCTAGACTAGTTGCAGAGACCCAGTACTTC. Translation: CASSPRLVAETQYF.

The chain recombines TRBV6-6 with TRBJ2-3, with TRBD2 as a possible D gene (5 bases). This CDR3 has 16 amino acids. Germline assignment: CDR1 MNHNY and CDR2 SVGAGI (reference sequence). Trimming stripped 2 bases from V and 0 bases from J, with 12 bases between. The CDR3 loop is CASSYPQRTSTDTQYF. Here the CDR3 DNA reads TGTGCCAGCAGTTACCCCCAGCGGACGAGCACAGATACGCAGTATTTT.

Here the CDR3 DNA reads TGTGCCAGCAGCTCGCTTCCGGGACAGAGGCTGGATACGCAGTATTTT. Translation gives CASSSLPGQRLDTQYF. V and J are TRBV7-2 and TRBJ2-3, with TRBD1 identical over 7 bases. Germline trimming cut 4 bases from V and 6 bases from J; bases unmatched to any gene: 13. The CDR3 sequence is 16 residues long. The germline V gene encodes CDR1 SGHTA and CDR2 FQGNSA.

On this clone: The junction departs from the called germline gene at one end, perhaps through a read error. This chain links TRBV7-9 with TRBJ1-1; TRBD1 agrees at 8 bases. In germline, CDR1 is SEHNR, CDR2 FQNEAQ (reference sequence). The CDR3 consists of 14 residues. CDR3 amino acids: CSSSLRQGSTEAFF. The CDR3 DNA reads TGTTCCAGCAGCTTAAGACAGGGGAGCACTGAAGCTTTCTTT.

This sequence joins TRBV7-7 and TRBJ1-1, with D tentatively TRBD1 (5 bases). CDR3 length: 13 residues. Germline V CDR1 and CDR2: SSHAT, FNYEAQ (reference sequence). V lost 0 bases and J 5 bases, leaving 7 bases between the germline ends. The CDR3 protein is CASSLAKGTEAFF. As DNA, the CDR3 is TGTGCCAGCAGCTTAGCTAAGGGGACTGAAGCTTTCTTT.

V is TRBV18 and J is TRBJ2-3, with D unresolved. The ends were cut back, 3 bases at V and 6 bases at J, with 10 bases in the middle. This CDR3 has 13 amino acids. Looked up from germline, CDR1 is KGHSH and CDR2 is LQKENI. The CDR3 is CASSPSVSDTQYF. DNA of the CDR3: TGTGCCAGCTCACCGAGTGTGTCGGATACGCAGTATTTT.

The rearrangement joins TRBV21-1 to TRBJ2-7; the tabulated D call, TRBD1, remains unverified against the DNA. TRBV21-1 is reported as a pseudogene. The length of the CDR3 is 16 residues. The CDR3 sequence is CASSSSPGTDRYEQYF. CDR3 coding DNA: TGTGCCAGCAGCTCATCCCCCGGGACAGACAGGTACGAGCAGTACTTC.

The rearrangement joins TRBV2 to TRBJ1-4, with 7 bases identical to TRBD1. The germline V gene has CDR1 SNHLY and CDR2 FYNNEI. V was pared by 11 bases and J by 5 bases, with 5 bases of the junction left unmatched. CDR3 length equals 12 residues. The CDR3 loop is CAGLGQNEKLFF. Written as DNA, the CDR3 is TGTGCCGGTCTGGGACAGAATGAAAAACTGTTTTTT.

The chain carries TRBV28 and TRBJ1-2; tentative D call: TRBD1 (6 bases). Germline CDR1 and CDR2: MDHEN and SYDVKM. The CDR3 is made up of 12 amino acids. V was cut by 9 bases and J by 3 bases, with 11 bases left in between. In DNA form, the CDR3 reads TGTGCCAGTAAATCAGGGGACTATGGCTACACCTTC. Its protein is CASKSGDYGYTF.

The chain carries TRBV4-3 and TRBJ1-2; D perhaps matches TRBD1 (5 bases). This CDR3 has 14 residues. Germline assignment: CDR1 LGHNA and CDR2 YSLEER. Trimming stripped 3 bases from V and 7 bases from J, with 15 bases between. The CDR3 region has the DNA TGCGCCAGCAGCCAGCGGGACCCCCCTTCTGGCTACACCTTC. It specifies CASSQRDPPSGYTF.

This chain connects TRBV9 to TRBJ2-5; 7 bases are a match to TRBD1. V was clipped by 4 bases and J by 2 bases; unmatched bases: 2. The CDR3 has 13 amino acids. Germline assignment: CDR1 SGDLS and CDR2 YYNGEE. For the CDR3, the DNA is TGTGCCAGCAGCACAGGGGTACAAGAGACCCAGTACTTC. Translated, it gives CASSTGVQETQYF.

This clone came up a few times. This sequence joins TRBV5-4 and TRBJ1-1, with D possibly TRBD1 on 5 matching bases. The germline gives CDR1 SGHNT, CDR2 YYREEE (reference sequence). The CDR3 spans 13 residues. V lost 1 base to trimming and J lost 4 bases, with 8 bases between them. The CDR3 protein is CASSLSRVTEAFF. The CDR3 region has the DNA TGTGCCAGCAGCTTGAGCAGGGTCACTGAAGCTTTCTTT.

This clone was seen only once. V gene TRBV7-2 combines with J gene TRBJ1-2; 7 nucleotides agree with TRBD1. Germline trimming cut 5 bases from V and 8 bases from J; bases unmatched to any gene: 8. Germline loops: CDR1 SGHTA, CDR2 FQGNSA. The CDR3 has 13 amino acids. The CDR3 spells CASSRVQGEGYTF. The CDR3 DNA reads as TGTGCCAGCAGCCGGGTTCAGGGGGAGGGCTACACCTTC.

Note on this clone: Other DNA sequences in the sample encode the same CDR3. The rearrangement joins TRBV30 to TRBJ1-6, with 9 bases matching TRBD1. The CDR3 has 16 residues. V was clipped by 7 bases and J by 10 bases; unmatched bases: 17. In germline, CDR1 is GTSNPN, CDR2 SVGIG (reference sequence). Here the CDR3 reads CAFIDSPGTGRSPLHF. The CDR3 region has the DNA TGTGCCTTTATCGATTCGCCGGGGACAGGGAGATCACCCCTCCACTTT.

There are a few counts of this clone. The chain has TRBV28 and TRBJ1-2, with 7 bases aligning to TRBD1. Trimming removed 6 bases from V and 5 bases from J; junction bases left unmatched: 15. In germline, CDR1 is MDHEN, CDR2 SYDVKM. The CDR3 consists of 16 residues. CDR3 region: CASSPPRTGLGYGYTF. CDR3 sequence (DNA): TGTGCCAGCAGCCCGCCTCGGACAGGTTTAGGGTATGGCTACACCTTC.

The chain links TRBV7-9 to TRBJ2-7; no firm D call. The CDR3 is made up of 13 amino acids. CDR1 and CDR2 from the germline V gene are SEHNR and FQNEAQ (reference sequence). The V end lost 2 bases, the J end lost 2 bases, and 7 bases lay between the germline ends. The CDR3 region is CASSLLGPYEQYF. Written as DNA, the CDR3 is TGTGCCAGCAGCTTATTGGGCCCCTACGAGCAGTACTTC.

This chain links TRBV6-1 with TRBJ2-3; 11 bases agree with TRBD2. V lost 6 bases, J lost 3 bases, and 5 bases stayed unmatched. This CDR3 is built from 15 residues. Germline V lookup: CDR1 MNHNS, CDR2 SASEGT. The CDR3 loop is CASRLSGGETDTQYF. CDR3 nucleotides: TGTGCCAGCAGGCTTAGCGGGGGGGAGACAGATACGCAGTATTTT.

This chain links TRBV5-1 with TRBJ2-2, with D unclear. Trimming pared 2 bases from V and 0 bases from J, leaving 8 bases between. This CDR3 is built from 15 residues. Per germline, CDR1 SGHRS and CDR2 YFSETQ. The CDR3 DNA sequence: TGCGCCAGCAGCTTTGGCCATGCGAACACCGGGGAGCTGTTTTTT. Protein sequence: CASSFGHANTGELFF. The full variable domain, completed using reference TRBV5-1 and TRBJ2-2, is KAGVTQTPRYLIKTRGQQVTLSCSPISGHRSVSWYQQTPGQGLQFLFEYFSETQRNKGNFPGRFSGRQFSNSRSEMNVSTLELGDSALYLCASSFGHANTGELFFGEGSRLTVL.

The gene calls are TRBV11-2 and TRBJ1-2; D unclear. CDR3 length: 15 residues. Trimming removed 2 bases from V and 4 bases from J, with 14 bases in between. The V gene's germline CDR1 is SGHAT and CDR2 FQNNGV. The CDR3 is CASSLPSPRGYGYTF. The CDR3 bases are TGTGCCAGCAGCTTACCGTCACCGCGGGGCTATGGCTACACCTTC.

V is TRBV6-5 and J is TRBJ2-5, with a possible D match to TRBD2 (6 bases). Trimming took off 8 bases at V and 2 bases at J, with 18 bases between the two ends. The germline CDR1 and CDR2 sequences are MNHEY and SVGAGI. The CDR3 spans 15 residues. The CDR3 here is CASRGYRILQETQYF. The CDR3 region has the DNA TGTGCCAGCCGGGGGTACAGGATCCTACAAGAGACCCAGTACTTC.

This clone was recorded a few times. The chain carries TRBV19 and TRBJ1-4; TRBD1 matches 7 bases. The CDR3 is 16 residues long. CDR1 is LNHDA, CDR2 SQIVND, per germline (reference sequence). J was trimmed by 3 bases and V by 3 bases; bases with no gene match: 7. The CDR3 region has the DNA TGTGCCAGTAGTATGGGCACAGGGGTATCTAATGAAAAACTGTTTTTT. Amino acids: CASSMGTGVSNEKLFF.

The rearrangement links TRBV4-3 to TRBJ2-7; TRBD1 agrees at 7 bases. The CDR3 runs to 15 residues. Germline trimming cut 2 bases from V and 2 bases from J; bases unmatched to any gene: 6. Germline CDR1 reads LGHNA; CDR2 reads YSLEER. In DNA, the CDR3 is TGCGCCAGCAGCCAAACATCCCAGGGGGCCTACGAGCAGTACTTC. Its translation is CASSQTSQGAYEQYF.

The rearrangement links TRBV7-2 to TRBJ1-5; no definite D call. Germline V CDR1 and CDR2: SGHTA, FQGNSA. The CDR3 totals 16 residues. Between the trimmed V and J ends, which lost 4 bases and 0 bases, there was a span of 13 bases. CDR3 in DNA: TGTGCCAGCAGCTCCGATTCGGGTCTTAGCAATCAGCCCCAGCATTTT. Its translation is CASSSDSGLSNQPQHF.